This TCR beta chain was sequenced in a study of cytomegalovirus exposure and HLA in healthy donors. CDR1 and CDR2 from the germline V gene are LNHDA and SQIVND (reference sequence). Between the trimmed V and J ends, which lost 3 bases and 4 bases, there was a span of 10 bases. This CDR3 is 14 amino acids long. A remark on this clone: The antigen remains unidentified. In the same sample, other DNA sequences code for this CDR3.

Amplification used 60 Vbeta primers and 13 Jbeta primers. Profiling relied on immunoSEQ multiplex PCR, and the TCRdb table lists in-frame clones only, not all of them. The table lists about 160,000 clones, 65% to 85% of them singletons. Broader study findings: Analyses of presence/absence relied on an assumption of roughly uniform sequencing depth across donors. Published work reported that the classifier diagnosed cytomegalovirus status with high specificity and sensitivity. Most TCR beta V segments were productive about 87% or about 30% of the time in an earlier analysis.

Sequencing used PBMCs. The chain employs TRBV19 and TRBJ1-5; the D gene is possibly TRBD1 (6 bases). The clonotype was recovered from a middle-aged man in good health and CMV-seropositive. As DNA, the CDR3 is TGTGCCAGTAGTATTGAGAGGGGGAATCAGCCCCAGCATTTT. Protein: CASSIERGNQPQHF.